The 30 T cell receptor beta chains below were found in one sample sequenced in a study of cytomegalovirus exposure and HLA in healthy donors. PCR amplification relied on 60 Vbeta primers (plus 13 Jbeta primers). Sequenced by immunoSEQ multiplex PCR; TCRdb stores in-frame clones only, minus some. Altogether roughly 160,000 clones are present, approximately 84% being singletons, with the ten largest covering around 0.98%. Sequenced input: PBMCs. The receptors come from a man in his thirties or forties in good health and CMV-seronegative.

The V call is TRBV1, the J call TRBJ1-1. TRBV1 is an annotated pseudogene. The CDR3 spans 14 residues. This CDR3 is CTSRAGGLNTEAFF. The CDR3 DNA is TGCACCAGCAGGGCCGGGGGGCTGAACACTGAAGCTTTCTTT.

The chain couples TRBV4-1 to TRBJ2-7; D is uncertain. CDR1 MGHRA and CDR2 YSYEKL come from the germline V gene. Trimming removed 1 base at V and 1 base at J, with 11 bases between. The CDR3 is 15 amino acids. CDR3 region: CASSQVFTVSYEQYF. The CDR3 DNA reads TGCGCCAGCAGCCAAGTTTTTACAGTATCCTACGAGCAGTACTTC.

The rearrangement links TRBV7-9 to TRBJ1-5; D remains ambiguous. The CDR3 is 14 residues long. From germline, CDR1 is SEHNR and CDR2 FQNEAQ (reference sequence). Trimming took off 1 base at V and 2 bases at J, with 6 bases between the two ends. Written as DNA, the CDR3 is TGTGCCAGCAGCTTAGGCACAGGCAATCAGCCCCAGCATTTT. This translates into CASSLGTGNQPQHF.

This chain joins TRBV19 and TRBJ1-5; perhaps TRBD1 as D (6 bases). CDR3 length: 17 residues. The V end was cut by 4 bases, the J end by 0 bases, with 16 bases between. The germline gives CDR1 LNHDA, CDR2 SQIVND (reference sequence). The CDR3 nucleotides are TGTGCCAGTAGTACACACCAGGGGCAACATAGCAATCAGCCCCAGCATTTT. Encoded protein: CASSTHQGQHSNQPQHF.

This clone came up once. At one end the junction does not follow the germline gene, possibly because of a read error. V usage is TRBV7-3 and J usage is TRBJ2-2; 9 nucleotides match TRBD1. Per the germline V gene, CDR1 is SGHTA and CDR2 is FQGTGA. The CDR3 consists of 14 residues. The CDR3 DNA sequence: TGTGTCAGCAGCCGGGACAGGGCGGCCGGGGAGCTGTTTTTT. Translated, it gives CVSSRDRAAGELFF.

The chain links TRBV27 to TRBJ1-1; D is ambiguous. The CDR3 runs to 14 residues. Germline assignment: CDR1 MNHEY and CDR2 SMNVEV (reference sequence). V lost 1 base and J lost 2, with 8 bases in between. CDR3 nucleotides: TGTGCCAGCAGTTTATTATCCCCCAACACTGAAGCTTTCTTT. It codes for CASSLLSPNTEAFF.

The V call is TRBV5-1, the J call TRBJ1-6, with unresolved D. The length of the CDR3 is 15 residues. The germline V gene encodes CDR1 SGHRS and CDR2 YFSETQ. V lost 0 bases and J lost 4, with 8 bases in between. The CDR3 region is CASSLDTAYNSPLHF. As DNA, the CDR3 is TGCGCCAGCAGCTTGGATACAGCATATAATTCACCCCTCCACTTT.

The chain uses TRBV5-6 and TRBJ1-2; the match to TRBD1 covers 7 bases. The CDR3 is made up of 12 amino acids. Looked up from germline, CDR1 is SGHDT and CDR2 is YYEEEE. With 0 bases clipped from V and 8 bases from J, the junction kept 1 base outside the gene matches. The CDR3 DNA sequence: TGTGCCAGCAGCTTGGGACAGGGAGGCTACACCTTC. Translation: CASSLGQGGYTF.

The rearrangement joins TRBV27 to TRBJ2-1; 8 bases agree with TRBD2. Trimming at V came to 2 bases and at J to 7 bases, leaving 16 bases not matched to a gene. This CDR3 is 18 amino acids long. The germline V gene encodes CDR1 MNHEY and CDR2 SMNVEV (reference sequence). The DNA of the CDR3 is TGTGCCAGCAGTTTAGGAATCGCCCGACTAGCGCTTAGAAATGAGCAGTTCTTC. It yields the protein CASSLGIARLALRNEQFF.

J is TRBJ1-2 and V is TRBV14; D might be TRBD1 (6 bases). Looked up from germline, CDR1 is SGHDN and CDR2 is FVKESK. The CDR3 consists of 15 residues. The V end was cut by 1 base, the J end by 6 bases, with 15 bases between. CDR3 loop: CASSQGNRVGDGYTF. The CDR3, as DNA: TGTGCCAGCAGCCAAGGTAACAGGGTCGGCGATGGCTACACCTTC. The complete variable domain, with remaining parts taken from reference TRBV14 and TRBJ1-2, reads EAGVTQFPSHSVIEKGQTVTLRCDPISGHDNLYWYRRVMGKEIKFLLHFVKESKQDESGMPNNRFLAERTGGTYSTLKVQPAELEDSGVYFCASSQGNRVGDGYTFGSGTRLTVV.

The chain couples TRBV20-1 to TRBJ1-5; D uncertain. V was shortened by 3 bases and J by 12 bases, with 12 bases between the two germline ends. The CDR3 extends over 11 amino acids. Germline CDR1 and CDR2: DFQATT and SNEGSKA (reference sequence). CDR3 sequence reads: CSASSITNQHF. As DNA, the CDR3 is TGCAGTGCTAGTTCTATTACGAACCAGCATTTT.

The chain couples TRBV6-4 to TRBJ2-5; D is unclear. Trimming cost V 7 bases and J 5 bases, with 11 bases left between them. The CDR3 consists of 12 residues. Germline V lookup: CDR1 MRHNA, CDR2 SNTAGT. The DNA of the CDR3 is TGTGCCAGCACCCTAACTGCGGAGACCCAGTACTTC. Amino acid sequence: CASTLTAETQYF.

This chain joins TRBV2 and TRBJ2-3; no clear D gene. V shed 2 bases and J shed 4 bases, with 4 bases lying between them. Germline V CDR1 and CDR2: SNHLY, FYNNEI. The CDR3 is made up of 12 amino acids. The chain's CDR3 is CASSERADTQYF. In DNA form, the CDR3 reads TGTGCCAGCAGTGAACGTGCAGATACGCAGTATTTT.

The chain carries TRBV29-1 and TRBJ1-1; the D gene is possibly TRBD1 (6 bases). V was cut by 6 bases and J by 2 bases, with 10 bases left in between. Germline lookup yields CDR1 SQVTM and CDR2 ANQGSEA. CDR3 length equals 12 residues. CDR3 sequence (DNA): TGCAGCGTCGGACAGATTAACACTGAAGCTTTCTTT. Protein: CSVGQINTEAFF.

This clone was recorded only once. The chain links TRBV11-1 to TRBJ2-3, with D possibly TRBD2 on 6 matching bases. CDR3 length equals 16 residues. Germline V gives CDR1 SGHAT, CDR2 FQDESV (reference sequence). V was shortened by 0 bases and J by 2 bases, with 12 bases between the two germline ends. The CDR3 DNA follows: TGTGCCAGCAGCTTAGCCCTGGGGGGAGCCACAGATACGCAGTATTTT. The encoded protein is CASSLALGGATDTQYF.

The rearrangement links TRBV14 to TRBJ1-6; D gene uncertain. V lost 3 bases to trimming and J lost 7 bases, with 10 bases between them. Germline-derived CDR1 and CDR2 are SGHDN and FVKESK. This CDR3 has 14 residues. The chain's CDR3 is CASSQEPFNSPLHF. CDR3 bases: TGTGCCAGCAGCCAGGAGCCCTTCAATTCACCCCTCCACTTT. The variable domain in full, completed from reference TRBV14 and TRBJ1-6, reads EAGVTQFPSHSVIEKGQTVTLRCDPISGHDNLYWYRRVMGKEIKFLLHFVKESKQDESGMPNNRFLAERTGGTYSTLKVQPAELEDSGVYFCASSQEPFNSPLHFGNGTRLTVT.

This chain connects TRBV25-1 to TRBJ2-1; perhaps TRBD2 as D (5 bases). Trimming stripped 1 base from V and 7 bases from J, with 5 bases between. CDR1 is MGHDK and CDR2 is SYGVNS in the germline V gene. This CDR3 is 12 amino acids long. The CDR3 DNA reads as TGTGCCAGCAGTGAATCGGGGAATGAGCAGTTCTTC. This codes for CASSESGNEQFF.

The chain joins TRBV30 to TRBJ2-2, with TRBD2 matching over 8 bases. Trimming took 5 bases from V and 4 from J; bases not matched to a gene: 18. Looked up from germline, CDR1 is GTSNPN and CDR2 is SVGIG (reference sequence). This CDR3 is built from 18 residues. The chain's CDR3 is CAWSPAGAGAHVTGELFF. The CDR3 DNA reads TGTGCCTGGTCCCCGGCGGGAGCGGGGGCCCATGTCACCGGGGAGCTGTTTTTT.

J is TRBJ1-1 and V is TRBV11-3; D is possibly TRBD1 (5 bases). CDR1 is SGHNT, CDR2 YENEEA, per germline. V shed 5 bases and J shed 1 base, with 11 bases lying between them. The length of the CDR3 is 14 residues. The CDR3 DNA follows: TGTGCCAGCAGCGCGTCAGGGCCGAACACTGAAGCTTTCTTT. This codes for CASSASGPNTEAFF.

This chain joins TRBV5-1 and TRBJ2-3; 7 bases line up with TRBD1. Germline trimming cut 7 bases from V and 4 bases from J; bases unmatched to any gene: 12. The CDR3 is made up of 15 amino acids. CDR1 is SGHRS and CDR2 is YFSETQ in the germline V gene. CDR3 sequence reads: CASGEGALGSDTQYF. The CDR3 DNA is TGCGCCAGCGGTGAGGGGGCGCTCGGGTCAGATACGCAGTATTTT.

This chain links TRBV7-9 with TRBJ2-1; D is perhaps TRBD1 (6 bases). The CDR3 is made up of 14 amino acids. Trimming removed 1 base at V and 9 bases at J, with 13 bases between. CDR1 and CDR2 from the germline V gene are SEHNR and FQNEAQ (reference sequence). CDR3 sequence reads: CASSLVFTGIEQFF. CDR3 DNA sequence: TGTGCCAGCAGCTTAGTTTTTACAGGGATTGAGCAGTTCTTC.

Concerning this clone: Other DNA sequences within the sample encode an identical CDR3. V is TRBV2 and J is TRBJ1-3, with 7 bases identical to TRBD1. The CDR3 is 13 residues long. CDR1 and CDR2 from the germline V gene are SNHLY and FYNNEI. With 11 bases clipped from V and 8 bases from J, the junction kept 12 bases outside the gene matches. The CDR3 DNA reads TGTGCCGGAAGCCCTGGACAGGCACACACCATATATTTT. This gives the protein CAGSPGQAHTIYF. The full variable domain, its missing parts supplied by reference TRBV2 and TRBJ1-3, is EPEVTQTPSHQVTQMGQEVILRCVPISNHLYFYWYRQILGQKVEFLVSFYNNEISEKSEIFDDQFSVERPDGSNFTLKIRSTKLEDSAMYFCAGSPGQAHTIYFGEGSWLTVV.

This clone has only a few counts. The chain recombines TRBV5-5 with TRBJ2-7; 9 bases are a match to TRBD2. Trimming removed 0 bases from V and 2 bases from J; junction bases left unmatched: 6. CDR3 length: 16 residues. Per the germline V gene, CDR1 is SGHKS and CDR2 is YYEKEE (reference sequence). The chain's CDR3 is CASSLALTSGTYEQYF. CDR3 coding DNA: TGTGCCAGCAGCTTGGCCCTGACTAGCGGAACCTACGAGCAGTACTTC.

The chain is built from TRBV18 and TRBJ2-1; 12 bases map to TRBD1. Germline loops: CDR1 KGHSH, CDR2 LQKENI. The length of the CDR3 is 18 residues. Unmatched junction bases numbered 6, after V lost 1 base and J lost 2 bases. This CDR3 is CASSPLKGQGATYNEQFF. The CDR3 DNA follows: TGTGCCAGCTCACCACTCAAGGGACAGGGGGCGACCTACAATGAGCAGTTCTTC.

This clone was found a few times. This chain's CDR3 is CASSRTFTDTQYF. Here the CDR3 DNA reads TGCGCCAGCAGCCGGACTTTCACAGATACGCAGTATTTT. This rearrangement joins TRBV10-1 to TRBJ2-3; possible D gene TRBD2, 5 bases. The CDR3 is made up of 13 amino acids. Trimming pared 6 bases from V and 2 bases from J, leaving 9 bases between. The germline V gene has CDR1 WNHNN and CDR2 SYGVQD (reference sequence).

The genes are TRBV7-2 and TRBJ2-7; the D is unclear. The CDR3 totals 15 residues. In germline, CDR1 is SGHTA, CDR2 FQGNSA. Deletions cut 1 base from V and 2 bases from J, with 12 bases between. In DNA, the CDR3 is TGTGCCAGCAGCTTAGGTTCAGTTAACACCTACGAGCAGTACTTC. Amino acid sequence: CASSLGSVNTYEQYF. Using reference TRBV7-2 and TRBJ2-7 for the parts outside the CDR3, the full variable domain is GAGVSQSPSNKVTEKGKDVELRCDPISGHTALYWYRQSLGQGLEFLIYFQGNSAPDKSGLPSDRFSAERTGGSVSTLTIQRTQQEDSAVYLCASSLGSVNTYEQYFGPGTRLTVT.

Here the CDR3 DNA reads TGCGCCAGCAGCTTCAGGGATGGCACTGAAGCTTTCTTT. This sequence encodes CASSFRDGTEAFF. This chain joins TRBV5-1 and TRBJ1-1; D may be TRBD1 (5 bases). Per the germline V gene, CDR1 is SGHRS and CDR2 is YFSETQ. Trimming took off 2 bases at V and 4 bases at J, with 9 bases between the two ends. The CDR3 is 13 residues long.

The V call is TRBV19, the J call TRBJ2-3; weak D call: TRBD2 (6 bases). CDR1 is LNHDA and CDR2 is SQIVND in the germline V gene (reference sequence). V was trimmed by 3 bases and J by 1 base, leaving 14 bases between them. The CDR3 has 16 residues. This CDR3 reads CASSMWGVTGTDTQYF. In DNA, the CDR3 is TGTGCCAGTAGTATGTGGGGGGTAACCGGCACAGATACGCAGTATTTT.

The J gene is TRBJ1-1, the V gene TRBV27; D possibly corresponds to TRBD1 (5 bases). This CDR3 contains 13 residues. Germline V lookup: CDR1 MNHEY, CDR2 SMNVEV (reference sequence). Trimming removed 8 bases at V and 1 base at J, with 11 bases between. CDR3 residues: CASRKTENTEAFF. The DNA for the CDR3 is TGTGCCAGCCGAAAGACAGAGAACACTGAAGCTTTCTTT.

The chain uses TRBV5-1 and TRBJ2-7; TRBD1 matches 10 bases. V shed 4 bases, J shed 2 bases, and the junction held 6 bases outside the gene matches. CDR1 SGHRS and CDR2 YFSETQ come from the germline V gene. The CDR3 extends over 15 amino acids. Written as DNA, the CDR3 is TGCGCCAGCAGCCCATGGACAGGGGGTCCCTACGAGCAGTACTTC. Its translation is CASSPWTGGPYEQYF.